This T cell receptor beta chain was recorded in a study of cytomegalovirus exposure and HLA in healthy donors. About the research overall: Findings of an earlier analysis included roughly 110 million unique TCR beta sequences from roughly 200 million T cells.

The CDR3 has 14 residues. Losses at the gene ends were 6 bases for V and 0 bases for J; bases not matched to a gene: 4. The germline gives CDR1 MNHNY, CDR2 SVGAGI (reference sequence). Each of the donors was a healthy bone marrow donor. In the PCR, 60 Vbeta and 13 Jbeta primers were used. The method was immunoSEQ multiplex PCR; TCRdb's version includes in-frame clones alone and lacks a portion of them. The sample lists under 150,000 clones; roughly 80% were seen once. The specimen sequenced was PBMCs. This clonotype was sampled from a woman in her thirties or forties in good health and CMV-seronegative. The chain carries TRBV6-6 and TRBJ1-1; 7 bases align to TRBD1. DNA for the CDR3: TGTGCCAGCAGCACCGGGACAGTGAACACTGAAGCTTTCTTT. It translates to CASSTGTVNTEAFF.